One T cell receptor beta chain is described in this entry. Its antigen is still unknown. One end of the junction is discordant with germline, which a read error may explain. Sample-barcoded 5' priming and a J-beta primer mix drove a second PCR of roughly 6 to 12 cycles. Per sample, CDR3-containing paired-end reads numbered at least 2.5 million. TCRdb called the 5' RACE reads again in MiXCR, with one record for every CDR3 protein. The sample carries about 570,000 distinct CDR3 sequences, about 26% recorded once. Germline values: CDR1 SGHTA, CDR2 FQGNSA. The CDR3 is made up of 11 amino acids. These data originate in a study of blood T cells in healthy people across ages. Study at large: Capturing about one barcoded beta molecule per two T cells was achieved by template switching. Study-level findings and limits: Any conclusive comparison of naive versus antigen-experienced cells was prevented by using unsorted PBMCs.

The rearrangement joins TRBV7-2 to TRBJ1-1; TRBD1 matches 7 bases. Input material: blood. The sequence was obtained from a woman in her seventies in good health. The CDR3 coding sequence is TGTGCCAGCAGCTTAGCGTGGGACAGCCACTTT. Protein product: CASSLAWDSHF.